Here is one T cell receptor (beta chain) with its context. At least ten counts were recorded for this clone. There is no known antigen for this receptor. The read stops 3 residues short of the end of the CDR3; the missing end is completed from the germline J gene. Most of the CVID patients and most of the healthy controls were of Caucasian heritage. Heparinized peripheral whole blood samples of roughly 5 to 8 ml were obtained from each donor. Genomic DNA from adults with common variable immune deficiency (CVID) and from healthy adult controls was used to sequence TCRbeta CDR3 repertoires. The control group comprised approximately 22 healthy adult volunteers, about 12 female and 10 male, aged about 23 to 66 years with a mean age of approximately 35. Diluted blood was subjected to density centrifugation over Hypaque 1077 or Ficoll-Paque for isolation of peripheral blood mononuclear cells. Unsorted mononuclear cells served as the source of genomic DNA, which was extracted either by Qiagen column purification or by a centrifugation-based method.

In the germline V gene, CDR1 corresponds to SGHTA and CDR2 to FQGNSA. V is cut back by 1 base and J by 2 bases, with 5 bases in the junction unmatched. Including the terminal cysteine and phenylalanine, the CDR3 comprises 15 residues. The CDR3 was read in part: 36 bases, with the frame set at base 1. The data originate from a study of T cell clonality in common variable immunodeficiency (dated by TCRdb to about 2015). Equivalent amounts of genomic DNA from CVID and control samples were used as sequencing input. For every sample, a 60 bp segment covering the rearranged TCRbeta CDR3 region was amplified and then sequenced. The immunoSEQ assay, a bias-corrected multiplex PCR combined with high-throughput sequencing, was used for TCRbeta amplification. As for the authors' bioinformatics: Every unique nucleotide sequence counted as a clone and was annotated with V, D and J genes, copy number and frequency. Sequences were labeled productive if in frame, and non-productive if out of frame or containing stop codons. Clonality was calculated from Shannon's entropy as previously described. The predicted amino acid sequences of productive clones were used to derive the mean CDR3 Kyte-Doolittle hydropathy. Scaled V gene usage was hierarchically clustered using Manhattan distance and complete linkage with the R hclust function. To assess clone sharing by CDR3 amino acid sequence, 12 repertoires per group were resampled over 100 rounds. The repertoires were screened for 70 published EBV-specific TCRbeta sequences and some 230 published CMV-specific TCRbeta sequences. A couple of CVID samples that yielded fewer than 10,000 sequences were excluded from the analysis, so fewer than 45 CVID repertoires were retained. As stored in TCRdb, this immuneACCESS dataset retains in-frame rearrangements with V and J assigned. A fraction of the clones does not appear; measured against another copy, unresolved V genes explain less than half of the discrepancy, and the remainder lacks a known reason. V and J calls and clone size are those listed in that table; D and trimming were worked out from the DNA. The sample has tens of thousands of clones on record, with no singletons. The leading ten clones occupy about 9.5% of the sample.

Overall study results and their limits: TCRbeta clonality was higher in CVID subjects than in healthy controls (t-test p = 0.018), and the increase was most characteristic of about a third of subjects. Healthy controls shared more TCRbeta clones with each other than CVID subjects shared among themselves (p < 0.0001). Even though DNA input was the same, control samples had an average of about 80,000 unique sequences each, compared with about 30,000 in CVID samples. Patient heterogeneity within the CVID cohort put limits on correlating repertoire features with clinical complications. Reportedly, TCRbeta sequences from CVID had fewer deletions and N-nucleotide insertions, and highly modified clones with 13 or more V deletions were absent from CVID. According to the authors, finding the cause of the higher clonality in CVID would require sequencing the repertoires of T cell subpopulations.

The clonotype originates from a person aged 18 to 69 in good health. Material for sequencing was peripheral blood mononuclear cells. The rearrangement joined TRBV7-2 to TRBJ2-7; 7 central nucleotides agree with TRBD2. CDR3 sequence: CASSLGASGTYEQYF. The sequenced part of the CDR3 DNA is TGTGCCAGCAGCTTAGGAGCTAGCGGCACCTACGAG.